This TCR beta chain was captured by sequencing in a study of OX40 agonist ivuxolimab in advanced cancers. Trimming took 4 bases from V and 8 from J, leaving 9 bases between them. CDR3 length: 12 residues. CDR1 is SGDLS and CDR2 is YYNGEE in the germline V gene. Libraries were prepared by immunoSEQ multiplex PCR; TCRdb keeps only in-frame clonotypes and omits some of them. This table has 100,000 or so clones, approximately 92% appearing once. This clone was seen more than once but under ten times. V and J are TRBV9 and TRBJ2-2; D uncertain. The sequence derives from an adult with an advanced solid tumor such as melanoma, head and neck, liver or kidney cancer. This material consisted of CD4+ or CD8+ T cells sorted from blood, taken in a trial of the OX40 agonist ivuxolimab. CDR3: CASSPRLGELFF. Written as DNA, the CDR3 is TGTGCCAGCAGCCCTCGATTAGGGGAGCTGTTTTTT.